Below are 30 T cell receptor beta chains sequenced from a single sample in a study of identifying expanded T cells in peripheral blood. Clones were sequenced by immunoSEQ multiplex PCR, and TCRdb holds only the in-frame ones, with some missing. The repertoire holds approximately 100,000 clones, with 85% to 90% as singletons. Sequencing input: blood. The origin of the receptors is a person aged 18 to 75 in good health.

A remark on this clone: This sample also contains other DNA sequences that code for the same CDR3. This chain connects TRBV15 to TRBJ2-7, with D unresolved. This CDR3 has 12 residues. With 0 bases removed from V and 1 base from J, the gap between germline ends came to 1 base. Germline V CDR1 and CDR2: LNHNV, YYDKDF (reference sequence). In DNA, the CDR3 is TGTGCCACCAGCAGAGATTCCTACGAGCAGTACTTC. Protein sequence: CATSRDSYEQYF.

The rearrangement joins TRBV4-3 to TRBJ1-2, with 8 bases aligning to TRBD1. Germline V gives CDR1 LGHNA, CDR2 YSLEER. The ends lost 0 bases at V and 8 bases at J; junction bases unmatched: 8. The CDR3 extends over 15 amino acids. Here the CDR3 reads CASSQDFSGGRGYTF. The CDR3 DNA is TGCGCCAGCAGCCAAGATTTTTCAGGGGGCCGAGGCTACACCTTC.

The CDR3 DNA is TGTGCCATCAGCCGGGACAGGTCTAATTCACCCCTCCACTTT. It is translated as CAISRDRSNSPLHF. The chain employs TRBV10-3 and TRBJ1-6, with 8 bases lining up with TRBD1. V lost 6 bases to trimming and J lost 6 bases; unmatched junction nucleotides: 4. There are 14 residues in the CDR3. Germline V gives CDR1 ENHRY, CDR2 SYGVKD.

The gene calls are TRBV10-2 and TRBJ1-2; no clear D. V lost 9 bases and J 7 bases, leaving 15 bases between the germline ends. The length of the CDR3 is 12 residues. CDR1 and CDR2 (germline): WSHSY, SAAADI. DNA for the CDR3: TGCGCCAGTCTGGACGACCTGGCTGGCTACACCTTC. Translated, it gives CASLDDLAGYTF.

The chain employs TRBV19 and TRBJ1-1; D gene ambiguous. V was shortened by 6 bases and J by 0 bases, with 5 bases between the two germline ends. The germline gives CDR1 LNHDA, CDR2 SQIVND (reference sequence). CDR3 length: 12 amino acids. The CDR3 DNA is TGTGCCAGTAGGAAATTGAACACTGAAGCTTTCTTT. Its protein product is CASRKLNTEAFF. The full variable domain, with the rest looked up from reference TRBV19 and TRBJ1-1, is DGGITQSPKYLFRKEGQNVTLSCEQNLNHDAMYWYRQDPGQGLRLIYYSQIVNDFQKGDIAEGYSVSREKKESFPLTVTSAQKNPTAFYLCASRKLNTEAFFGQGTRLTVV.

V gene TRBV6-1 combines with J gene TRBJ2-6; the D call may be TRBD1 or TRBD2 (5 bases each). This CDR3 is built from 16 residues. V lost 2 bases to trimming and J lost 2 bases, with 10 bases between them. Germline V gives CDR1 MNHNS, CDR2 SASEGT. The chain's CDR3 is CASSEQGEAGANVLTF. In DNA, the CDR3 is TGTGCCAGCAGTGAACAGGGAGAAGCTGGGGCCAACGTCCTGACTTTC.

Here the CDR3 DNA reads TGTGCCAGCAGCTCCGAGGGGATAGCCTTCGATACGCAGTATTTT. Translation gives CASSSEGIAFDTQYF. The rearrangement joins TRBV5-6 to TRBJ2-3; D is tentatively TRBD1 or TRBD2 (5 bases each). The CDR3 covers 15 residues. Germline V gene sequence: CDR1 SGHDT, CDR2 YYEEEE. The ends were cut back, 3 bases at V and 6 bases at J, with 17 bases in the middle.

The chain recombines TRBV6-6 with TRBJ1-1; D not certain. Per germline, CDR1 MNHNY and CDR2 SVGAGI (reference sequence). The CDR3 contains 14 residues. Deletions cut 4 bases from V and 3 bases from J, with 12 bases between. The CDR3 sequence: CASSSALWDTEAFF. For the CDR3, the DNA is TGTGCCAGCAGTTCGGCCCTATGGGACACTGAAGCTTTCTTT.

The chain is built from TRBV7-9 and TRBJ2-1, with TRBD2 identical over 10 bases. Germline V gene sequence: CDR1 SEHNR, CDR2 FQNEAQ (reference sequence). Trimming cost V 9 bases and J 2 bases; bases outside gene matches: 4. The CDR3 extends over 14 amino acids. CDR3 loop: CASTSGGAYNEQFF. CDR3 nucleotide sequence: TGTGCCAGTACGAGCGGGGGGGCCTACAATGAGCAGTTCTTC.

The J gene is TRBJ1-1, the V gene TRBV7-2, with TRBD1 identical over 7 bases. Trimming cost V 5 bases and J 2 bases; bases outside gene matches: 5. This CDR3 comprises 14 residues. Per the germline V gene, CDR1 is SGHTA and CDR2 is FQGNSA. The CDR3 DNA is TGTGCCAGCAGCCACGGGACAGCCAACACTGAAGCTTTCTTT. Protein: CASSHGTANTEAFF. Together with reference TRBV7-2 and TRBJ1-1, the CDR3 gives the full variable domain: GAGVSQSPSNKVTEKGKDVELRCDPISGHTALYWYRQSLGQGLEFLIYFQGNSAPDKSGLPSDRFSAERTGGSVSTLTIQRTQQEDSAVYLCASSHGTANTEAFFGQGTRLTVV.

This chain joins TRBV19 and TRBJ1-4; TRBD1 agrees at 9 bases. The CDR3 is 17 amino acids. Germline CDR1 reads LNHDA; CDR2 reads SQIVND (reference sequence). Unmatched junction bases numbered 9, after V lost 1 base and J lost 6 bases. The DNA for the CDR3 is TGTGCCAGTAGTATAGGCCCCACAGGGGGCGGCGATGAAAAACTGTTTTTT. It codes for CASSIGPTGGGDEKLFF.

The chain recombines TRBV30 with TRBJ1-6, with D perhaps matching TRBD1 (6 bases). The CDR3 length is 14 residues. V gave up 1 base and J gave up 10 bases, with 14 bases separating them. Germline V gene sequence: CDR1 GTSNPN, CDR2 SVGIG (reference sequence). CDR3 nucleotide sequence: TGTGCCTGGAGTGCTGGCTCGACAGGCTCACCCCTCCACTTT. It translates to CAWSAGSTGSPLHF.

This chain uses TRBV10-3 with TRBJ2-7; D call uncertain. The CDR3 runs to 16 residues. Germline V lookup: CDR1 ENHRY, CDR2 SYGVKD. V shed 0 bases and J shed 0 bases, with 12 bases lying between them. The CDR3 sequence: CAISESRRYLSYEQYF. The CDR3 DNA reads TGTGCCATCAGTGAGTCGCGTCGGTATCTCTCCTACGAGCAGTACTTC.

Notes on this clone: A junction boundary mismatches the germline segment, possibly from a read error. The V gene is TRBV7-8, the J gene TRBJ2-7; D may be TRBD1 (5 bases). This CDR3 has 12 residues. Per the germline V gene, CDR1 is SGHVS and CDR2 is FQNEAQ. The CDR3 nucleotides are TGTGCCAGCAGCTTAGAAAGCCTGGGGCTTCTTTTC. Translating it yields CASSLESLGLLF.

The chain joins TRBV18 to TRBJ2-1, with TRBD2 matching 13 bases. This CDR3 spans 16 amino acids. The trim removed 3 bases at V and 9 bases at J, leaving 8 bases unmatched. The germline V gene encodes CDR1 KGHSH and CDR2 LQKENI. CDR3 bases: TGTGCCAGCTCACCGCGAACTAGCGGGGGGGCCGTTGAGCAGTTCTTC. It yields the protein CASSPRTSGGAVEQFF.

The chain couples TRBV21-1 to TRBJ2-4. TRBV21-1 has pseudogene status. The CDR3 sequence is 9 residues long. CDR3 in amino acids: CASYLGRYF. For the CDR3, the DNA is TGTGCCAGCTACCTCGGCCGGTACTTC.

V usage is TRBV6-5 and J usage is TRBJ2-3; no firm D call. Germline V lookup: CDR1 MNHEY, CDR2 SVGAGI. The CDR3 covers 15 residues. Trimming stripped 4 bases from V and 1 base from J, with 12 bases between. CDR3 bases: TGTGCCAGCAGTTCGATACAGCTCCGCACAGATACGCAGTATTTT. Protein product: CASSSIQLRTDTQYF.

The chain has TRBV9 and TRBJ1-2; the match to TRBD1 covers 11 bases. The V segment lost 4 bases and the J segment 4 bases; nucleotides outside the gene matches: 9. In germline, CDR1 is SGDLS, CDR2 YYNGEE. The CDR3 extends over 16 amino acids. As DNA, the CDR3 is TGTGCCAGCAGCCCTAAGGACAGGGGGCGCGGCTATGGCTACACCTTC. Its translation: CASSPKDRGRGYGYTF.

V is TRBV19 and J is TRBJ1-2; D not certain. Trimming removed 0 bases at V and 14 bases at J, with 13 bases between. Germline V lookup: CDR1 LNHDA, CDR2 SQIVND (reference sequence). CDR3 length: 12 amino acids. The CDR3 DNA reads as TGTGCCAGTAGTATAGAAACAGAGGAAAAGACCTTC. Its protein product is CASSIETEEKTF.

V is TRBV29-1 and J is TRBJ1-1; 8 bases agree with TRBD1. Trimming took 6 bases from V and 4 from J; bases not matched to a gene: 7. The CDR3 has 13 residues. Germline values: CDR1 SQVTM, CDR2 ANQGSEA. DNA of the CDR3: TGCAGCGTGACCGCACAGGGGGTCACTGAAGCTTTCTTT. This gives the protein CSVTAQGVTEAFF.

This clone has only a few counts. The rearrangement joins TRBV18 to TRBJ2-2; no firm D call. Trimming removed 2 bases from V and 0 bases from J, with 13 bases in between. The length of the CDR3 is 17 residues. Germline V gives CDR1 KGHSH, CDR2 LQKENI. The CDR3 reads CASSPSTESPNTGELFF. Here the CDR3 DNA reads TGTGCCAGCTCACCATCTACAGAATCACCGAACACCGGGGAGCTGTTTTTT.

This clone was counted between two and nine times. The genes are TRBV4-3 and TRBJ2-7; no definite D call. Per germline, CDR1 LGHNA and CDR2 YSLEER. The CDR3 contains 14 residues. V was clipped by 5 bases and J by 2 bases, with 13 bases between them. The CDR3 region is CASSSELATYEQYF. CDR3 DNA: TGCGCCAGCAGCTCAGAGCTCGCCACCTACGAGCAGTACTTC.

This clone appeared a few times. The chain couples TRBV7-9 to TRBJ2-3; TRBD1 or TRBD2 may be the D gene (5 bases each). Trimming took 0 bases from V and 9 from J, leaving 10 bases between them. The CDR3 has 13 residues. Germline V gene sequence: CDR1 SEHNR, CDR2 FQNEAQ (reference sequence). CDR3 amino acids: CASSLAGEPTQYF. CDR3 nucleotides: TGTGCCAGCAGCTTAGCGGGGGAACCGACGCAGTATTTT.

The CDR3 DNA reads TGTGCCAGCAGCTCCTGGACTAGCGGGGTGACAGATACGCAGTATTTT. Encoded protein: CASSSWTSGVTDTQYF. The chain employs TRBV7-9 and TRBJ2-3, with 12 positions matching TRBD2. This CDR3 contains 16 residues. The V and J ends lost 4 bases and 3 bases, in that order; junction bases with no gene match: 5. Germline assignment: CDR1 SEHNR and CDR2 FQNEAQ (reference sequence).

V gene TRBV2 combines with J gene TRBJ2-2; the D gene is possibly TRBD2 (7 bases). The CDR3 is 15 residues long. The V gene lost 3 bases and the J gene lost 5 bases, with 13 bases spanning the gap. Germline-derived CDR1 and CDR2 are SNHLY and FYNNEI. The CDR3 spells CASSESGGRTGELFF. The CDR3 DNA sequence: TGTGCCAGCAGTGAGTCGGGGGGCAGGACCGGGGAGCTGTTTTTT.

This rearrangement joins TRBV6-5 to TRBJ2-3; D not certain. Germline CDR1 is MNHEY and CDR2 is SVGAGI. Trimming took 0 bases from V and 3 from J, leaving 10 bases between them. The CDR3 covers 15 residues. The chain's CDR3 is CASSYSVLGTDTQYF. CDR3 nucleotide sequence: TGTGCCAGCAGTTACTCGGTCCTAGGGACAGATACGCAGTATTTT.

The chain uses TRBV4-3 and TRBJ1-2, with D uncertain. This CDR3 is 13 amino acids long. The V and J ends lost 3 bases and 5 bases respectively, with 10 bases between them. Per germline, CDR1 LGHNA and CDR2 YSLEER. The CDR3 protein is CASSHPGGYGYTF. CDR3 DNA: TGCGCCAGCAGCCACCCCGGTGGGTATGGCTACACCTTC.

V gene TRBV4-1 combines with J gene TRBJ1-6; tentative D call: TRBD1 (5 bases). The CDR3 is 20 amino acids. The V gene lost 4 bases and the J gene lost 0 bases, with 22 bases spanning the gap. CDR1 MGHRA and CDR2 YSYEKL come from the germline V gene. The CDR3 DNA is TGCGCCAGCAGCCGAGGCTACCGGGACGGCGAAAGCTCCTATAATTCACCCCTCCACTTT. Protein product: CASSRGYRDGESSYNSPLHF.

The sample holds one count of this clone. The rearrangement uses TRBV27 and TRBJ1-4; D remains ambiguous. The CDR3 loop spans 17 amino acids. Germline V CDR1 and CDR2: MNHEY, SMNVEV (reference sequence). Trimming removed 4 bases from V and 0 bases from J, with 15 bases in between. The DNA of the CDR3 is TGTGCCAGCAGTTCCTCCTACCCTTATGCAACTAATGAAAAACTGTTTTTT. Translated: CASSSSYPYATNEKLFF.

The chain has TRBV7-9 and TRBJ1-2, with a possible D match to TRBD1 (5 bases). V lost 4 bases, J lost 3 bases, and 9 bases lay in between. This CDR3 spans 13 amino acids. Germline V gene lookup returns CDR1 SEHNR and CDR2 FQNEAQ (reference sequence). CDR3 sequence (DNA): TGTGCCAGCAGCTCCGGGACGGACTATGGCTACACCTTC. Protein: CASSSGTDYGYTF.